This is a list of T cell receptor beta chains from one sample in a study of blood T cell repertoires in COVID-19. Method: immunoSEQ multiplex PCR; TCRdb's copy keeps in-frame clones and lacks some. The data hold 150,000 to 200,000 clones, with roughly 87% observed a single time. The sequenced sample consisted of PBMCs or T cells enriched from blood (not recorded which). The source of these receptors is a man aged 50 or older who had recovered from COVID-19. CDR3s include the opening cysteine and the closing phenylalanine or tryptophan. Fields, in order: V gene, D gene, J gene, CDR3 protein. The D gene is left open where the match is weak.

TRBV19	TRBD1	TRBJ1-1	CASSAHRGPNTEAFF
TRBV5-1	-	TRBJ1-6	CASTEVQNSPLHF
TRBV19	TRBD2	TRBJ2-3	CASKLAVSTDTQYF
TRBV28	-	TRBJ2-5	CASSSTGSGETQYF
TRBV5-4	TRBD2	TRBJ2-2	CASSLGRAGVNTGELFF
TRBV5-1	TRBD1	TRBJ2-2	CASSIWTGDLGELFF
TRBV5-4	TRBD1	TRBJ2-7	CASRPGDRGNYEQYF
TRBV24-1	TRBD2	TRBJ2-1	CATSDGGLGGRNEQFF
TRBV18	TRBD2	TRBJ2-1	CASSPSGTSGRATRSYNEQFF
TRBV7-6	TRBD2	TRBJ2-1	CASSSRPSGVSSYNEQFF
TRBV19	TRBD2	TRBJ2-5	CASSIPGLAGGQETQYF
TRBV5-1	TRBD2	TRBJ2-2	CASSQLAGGSAGELFF
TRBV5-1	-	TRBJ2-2	CAPPTGHRSGELFF
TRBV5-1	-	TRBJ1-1	CASSLVGRGTEAFF
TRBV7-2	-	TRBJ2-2	CASKLGDYTGELFF
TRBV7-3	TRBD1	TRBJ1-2	CASSQTSGQGDYGYTF
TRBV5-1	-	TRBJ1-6	CASRAEEGGYSPLHF
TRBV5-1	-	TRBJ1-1	CASSTTGNTEAFF
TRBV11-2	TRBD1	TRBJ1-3	CASRSPGGRLSGNTIYF
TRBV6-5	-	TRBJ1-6	CASSWTEKNSPLHF
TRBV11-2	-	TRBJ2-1	CASSFDFFQDRRREKQFF
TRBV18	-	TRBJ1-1	CASSPAENTEAFF
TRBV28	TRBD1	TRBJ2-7	CASRVVRGPHEQYF
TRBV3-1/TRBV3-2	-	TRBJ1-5	CASSQDRNQPQHF
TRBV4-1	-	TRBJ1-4	CASSQDTGTNEKLFF
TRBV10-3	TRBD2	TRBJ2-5	CAIAFLGTSGEETQYF